This T cell receptor beta chain was captured by sequencing in a study of OX40 agonist ivuxolimab in advanced cancers. Overall study context: Each dose-escalation patient presented with hepatocellular carcinoma, melanoma, renal cell or head and neck cancer. Therapy given before enrollment (anti-PD-1, anti-PD-L1 or anti-CTLA-4) was allowed, and 40% to 45% had some. Partial responses were observed in three patients, of whom one had hepatocellular carcinoma and two had cutaneous melanoma.

Using immunoSEQ multiplex PCR, the repertoire was profiled, and TCRdb retains in-frame clones only, with some absent. The sample lists roughly 86,000 clones, roughly 92% occurring once. The germline V gene has CDR1 GTSNPN and CDR2 SVGIG (reference sequence). Trimming took off 0 bases at V and 11 bases at J, with 13 bases between the two ends. The CDR3 is 12 amino acids. V is TRBV30 and J is TRBJ1-1; no firm D call. The receptor was derived from an adult with an advanced solid tumor such as melanoma, head and neck, liver or kidney cancer. Sequencing was performed on CD4+ or CD8+ T cells sorted from blood, taken in a trial of the OX40 agonist ivuxolimab. The CDR3 protein is CAWSVGQAFAFF. CDR3 sequence (DNA): TGTGCCTGGAGTGTGGGCCAGGCTTTTGCTTTCTTT.